The 19 T cell receptor beta chains below come from one sample, sequenced in a study of blood T cell repertoires in COVID-19 (dated by TCRdb to the early 2020s). Library construction relied on the immunoSEQ multiplex PCR assay. This immuneACCESS table, as held by TCRdb, lists in-frame sequences with V and J called but not all clones. Of the missing ones, under half trace to an unresolved V gene in checked studies; the others have no known cause. This sample lists 200,000 to 250,000 clones; over 75% were detected once. The top ten clones comprise 13% of the sample. Sequencing input: peripheral blood. These receptors came from a human donor in a cohort sampled during active COVID-19.

The chain combines TRBV29-1 with TRBJ2-3; the match to TRBD1 covers 8 bases. Looked up from germline, CDR1 is SQVTM and CDR2 is ANQGSEA. The CDR3 runs to 12 residues. With 4 bases clipped from V and 8 bases from J, the junction kept 5 bases outside the gene matches. The CDR3 DNA follows: TGCAGCGTTGGGGACAGGTCAGGTACGCAGTATTTT. Protein product: CSVGDRSGTQYF.

The chain carries TRBV20-1 and TRBJ1-1; D is uncertain. This CDR3 has 13 residues. V lost 3 bases, J lost 5 bases, and 13 bases lay in between. Germline V gene data show CDR1 as DFQATT and CDR2 as SNEGSKA (reference sequence). DNA for the CDR3: TGCAGTGCTAGTCCCGCGGGAGGAACTGAAGCTTTCTTT. Translated: CSASPAGGTEAFF.

J is TRBJ2-7 and V is TRBV4-2; 8 bases are shared with TRBD2. The CDR3 spans 15 residues. Germline V gene data show CDR1 as LGHNA and CDR2 as YNFKEQ. V was clipped by 4 bases and J by 0 bases; unmatched bases: 5. The CDR3 DNA is TGTGCCAGCAGCCCCGGGGGGGAAGCCTCCTACGAGCAGTACTTC. Translated, it gives CASSPGGEASYEQYF.

The J gene is TRBJ2-7, the V gene TRBV28, with D unclear. CDR1 and CDR2 from the germline V gene are MDHEN and SYDVKM. The CDR3 length is 11 residues. V was clipped by 6 bases and J by 3 bases, with 6 bases between them. DNA of the CDR3: TGTGCCAGCAGAACAAGCTACGAGCAGTACTTC. Translation gives CASRTSYEQYF. Full variable domain (remainder filled in from reference TRBV28 and TRBJ2-7): DVKVTQSSRYLVKRTGEKVFLECVQDMDHENMFWYRQDPGLGLRLIYFSYDVKMKEKGDIPEGYSVSREKKERFSLILESASTNQTSMYLCASRTSYEQYFGPGTRLTVT.

As for this clone: At the DNA level, this CDR3 is encoded by other sequences in the same sample as well. The CDR3 region is CASSLGQGRETQYF. DNA for the CDR3: TGCGCCAGCAGCTTAGGACAGGGTAGAGAGACCCAGTACTTC. V and J are TRBV5-1 and TRBJ2-5; 8 bases are shared with TRBD1. Germline values: CDR1 SGHRS, CDR2 YFSETQ. V dropped 2 bases and J dropped 4; count of bases not matched to a gene: 4. This CDR3 has 14 amino acids.

The chain uses TRBV28 and TRBJ1-4, with D uncertain. The CDR3 consists of 16 residues. Germline CDR1 reads MDHEN; CDR2 reads SYDVKM. Trimming left V 3 bases short and J 0 bases short, with 11 bases between. As DNA, the CDR3 is TGTGCCAGCAGTTTTACAGACCCAGCAACTAATGAAAAACTGTTTTTT. It encodes CASSFTDPATNEKLFF.

V usage is TRBV20-1 and J usage is TRBJ2-2, with 9 nucleotides matching TRBD2. V trimming: 3 bases; J trimming: 4 bases; junction bases outside the gene matches: 6. CDR3 length: 15 residues. Germline CDR1 reads DFQATT; CDR2 reads SNEGSKA (reference sequence). The CDR3 DNA reads TGCAGTGCTAGTGGCGCGGGGGGGGCCACCGGGGAGCTGTTTTTT. Encoded protein: CSASGAGGATGELFF.

The chain recombines TRBV5-1 with TRBJ2-5, with D possibly TRBD2 on 6 matching bases. In germline, CDR1 is SGHRS, CDR2 YFSETQ. V lost 5 bases and J lost 4, with 18 bases in between. The CDR3 contains 15 residues. CDR3 sequence reads: CASRRGAGSGETQYF. DNA for the CDR3: TGCGCCAGCAGGAGAGGGGCGGGGTCGGGAGAGACCCAGTACTTC.

The rearrangement joins TRBV6-2 or TRBV6-3 to TRBJ2-7; a weak D match, TRBD1 (6 bases). The length of the CDR3 is 16 residues. The germline CDR1 and CDR2 sequences are MNHEY and SVGEGT. V was cut by 5 bases and J by 5 bases, with 22 bases left in between. The CDR3 reads CASSPGVHRWVDEQYF. The CDR3 region has the DNA TGTGCCAGCAGTCCAGGGGTCCACAGGTGGGTGGACGAGCAGTACTTC.

The V and J genes are TRBV27 and TRBJ2-3; 10 positions match TRBD2. The V and J ends lost 8 bases and 9 bases, in that order; junction bases with no gene match: 5. Germline V gene sequence: CDR1 MNHEY, CDR2 SMNVEV (reference sequence). CDR3 length: 12 residues. For the CDR3, the DNA is TGTGCCAGCCAGCGGGAGGGAGGCACGCAGTATTTT. Amino acid sequence: CASQREGGTQYF.

The chain employs TRBV14 and TRBJ2-7; 10 nucleotides align to TRBD2. V gave up 3 bases and J gave up 5 bases; unmatched junction bases: 13. This CDR3 spans 17 amino acids. Germline lookup yields CDR1 SGHDN and CDR2 FVKESK. The CDR3 DNA is TGTGCCAGCAGCCAGACCCTCGGAGCGGGAGGGTCCGACGAGCAGTACTTC. Translating gives CASSQTLGAGGSDEQYF.

The V and J genes are TRBV28 and TRBJ1-6; 9 nucleotides match TRBD1. Trimming at V came to 6 bases and at J to 7 bases, leaving 4 bases not matched to a gene. CDR1 and CDR2 (germline): MDHEN, SYDVKM. This CDR3 has 14 amino acids. The CDR3 spells CASRAGTGNSPLHF. In nucleotides, the CDR3 is TGTGCCAGCAGGGCCGGGACAGGGAATTCACCCCTCCACTTT.

The chain joins TRBV10-3 to TRBJ2-1; 7 nucleotides match TRBD1. This CDR3 contains 15 residues. Germline V gene lookup returns CDR1 ENHRY and CDR2 SYGVKD. With V trimmed by 6 bases and J by 4 bases, 9 bases remained unmatched. CDR3 loop: CAIRTGTDPYNEQFF. DNA for the CDR3: TGTGCCATCAGAACCGGGACAGATCCTTACAATGAGCAGTTCTTC.

The V call is TRBV19, the J call TRBJ2-1; D is perhaps TRBD1 (5 bases). V was pared by 3 bases and J by 7 bases, with 13 bases between. Germline loops: CDR1 LNHDA, CDR2 SQIVND (reference sequence). The length of the CDR3 is 14 residues. This chain's CDR3 is CASSIGRDLNEQFF. The CDR3 region has the DNA TGTGCCAGTAGTATCGGCAGGGATCTGAATGAGCAGTTCTTC.

This chain uses TRBV6-5 with TRBJ2-7; 8 bases map to TRBD1. The CDR3 consists of 15 residues. Germline V gives CDR1 MNHEY, CDR2 SVGAGI. After removal of 3 bases from V and 5 bases from J, the junction contained 9 bases not matched to a gene. In DNA form, the CDR3 reads TGTGCCAGCAGTTATACAGGGGGTATGAGGAACGAGCAGTACTTC. Translated, it gives CASSYTGGMRNEQYF.

The chain has TRBV6-2 or TRBV6-3 and TRBJ1-5; TRBD1 agrees at 8 bases. The length of the CDR3 is 16 residues. Per germline, CDR1 MNHEY and CDR2 SVGEGT. V gave up 6 bases and J gave up 0 bases; unmatched junction bases: 7. CDR3 residues: CASSKGQGYSNQPQHF. CDR3 bases: TGTGCCAGCAGCAAAGGACAGGGCTATAGCAATCAGCCCCAGCATTTT.

The chain recombines TRBV19 with TRBJ1-1; D gene unclear. The germline V and J ends were trimmed by 7 bases and 4 bases, with 19 bases remaining between them. The germline gives CDR1 LNHDA, CDR2 SQIVND (reference sequence). There are 15 residues in the CDR3. This CDR3 is CASTLNEASATEAFF. The CDR3 region has the DNA TGTGCCAGTACCTTAAACGAGGCTTCCGCCACTGAAGCTTTCTTT.

V gene TRBV9 combines with J gene TRBJ2-7; 9 bases are a match to TRBD1. Germline CDR1 is SGDLS and CDR2 is YYNGEE. V shed 0 bases and J 6 bases; nucleotides not matched to a gene: 16. This CDR3 spans 18 amino acids. CDR3 DNA sequence: TGTGCCAGCAGCGTAGCTAGTGGGACAGGGATTTGGTACGCCGAGCAGTACTTC. This translates into CASSVASGTGIWYAEQYF. Full variable domain (outside the CDR3, taken from reference TRBV9 and TRBJ2-7): DSGVTQTPKHLITATGQRVTLRCSPRSGDLSVYWYQQSLDQGLQFLIQYYNGEERAKGNILERFSAQQFPDLHSELNLSSLELGDSALYFCASSVASGTGIWYAEQYFGPGTRLTVT.

This clone appeared a few times. The CDR3 region is CASSQDRVLHTIYF. Here the CDR3 DNA reads TGTGCCAGCAGCCAAGACAGGGTTCTACACACCATATATTTT. The gene calls are TRBV3-1 (or the pseudogene TRBV3-2) and TRBJ1-3; maybe TRBD1 (5 bases). This CDR3 spans 14 amino acids. V was shortened by 0 bases and J by 8 bases, with 11 bases between the two germline ends. The V gene's germline CDR1 is LGHDT and CDR2 YNNKEL (reference sequence).